This T cell receptor beta chain originates from a study of post-analysis software for immune sequencing data. The CDR3 runs 16 residues. The germline V gene has CDR1 SGHVS and CDR2 FQNEAQ. Trimming removed 1 base at V and 1 base at J, with 11 bases between. This clonotype was seen ten or more times. Antigen specificity is unknown. Study findings and constraints: Compared with controls, patients had more of about 5 TRBV segments, including TRBV5-6, TRBV5-1 and TRBV20-1.

Incorporated into the TCR beta cDNA libraries were unique molecular identifiers, which served to reduce PCR and sequencing biases. Researchers reported around 510,000 cDNA molecules coming from about 1 to 10 million T cells. TCRdb reanalysed the PCR reads using MiXCR and keeps one entry per CDR3 protein. Here the sample spans 250,000 to 300,000 distinct CDR3 sequences, 35% to 45% being singletons. Sequencing was done on a sample of blood. This sequence originates from a girl between 5 and 17 years old with multiple sclerosis. The J gene is TRBJ2-1, the V gene TRBV7-8, with D perhaps TRBD2 (6 bases). Written as DNA, the CDR3 is TGTGCCAGCAGCTTAGGGGCAGGGACTTCCTACAATGAGCAGTTCTTC. Amino acid sequence: CASSLGAGTSYNEQFF.